This T cell receptor beta chain appears in the sequencing data of a study of Tregs in tolerant kidney transplant recipients (dated by TCRdb to the late 2010s). Regarding the research as a whole: The transplants used related donors with nonmyeloablative bone marrow transplantation, and mixed chimerism in the human trials was transient. The study used TCRbeta sequencing to identify donor-specific regulatory T cells before combined kidney and bone marrow transplantation, then tracked those cells after transplant. Results the study describes overall, beyond this receptor: For some patients, the PCR primers changed as time went on, which meant samples from those patients could not be compared with one another at the nucleotide level. In tolerant patients, the expansion of donor-specific Tregs was greater than global Treg expansion, suggesting that the expansion was antigen-driven rather than nonspecific. Expanding Tregs with activated donor B cells appeared to identify the most biologically relevant and donor-specific TCRbeta repertoire. Biological reproducibility was not directly addressed, though technical replication error appeared minimal. Because only a small number of patients were included, the study had limitations, and the results will need to be validated in larger populations as well as under other immunosuppression protocols.

About this clone itself: No antigen is known for it. Base quality data are lacking; no much larger clone is found one base away.

The time point label of this sample denotes: blood sample drawn before combined kidney and bone marrow transplant. Unstimulated Tregs (CD4+CD25+CD127-), CD4+ non-Tregs (CD4+CD25-), CD4 and CD8 cells were FACS-sorted from thawed PBMCs. The patients were a handful of recipients of combined kidney and bone marrow transplants from the ITN036ST trial, and samples were available only for these trial subjects. Healthy control blood was processed by Ficoll density gradient to PBMCs and cryopreserved; patient PBMCs were collected before and after transplant. Genomic DNA was extracted from sorted cells with the QIAGEN DNeasy Blood and Tissue Kit for TCRbeta CDR3 sequencing. High-throughput TCRbeta CDR3 sequencing, including PCR amplification with bias correction and internal controls, was performed commercially through immunoSEQ. On the authors' methods: Unique productive TCRbeta sequences were defined by CDR3 nucleotide sequence when primers matched and otherwise by CDR3 amino acid sequence together with Vbeta and Jbeta genes. Sorting error was corrected by removing sequences shared between sorted populations at a frequency ratio of 2:1 or less, and the remaining shared sequences were assigned to the higher population. A sequence counted as donor-reactive if, in CFSE-low cells, the sequence had a frequency of at least 0.01% and was expanded at least 5-fold compared with unstimulated cells. Jensen-Shannon divergence calculated on the top 100 TCRbeta sequences ranked by frequency was used to measure repertoire divergence. For samples with multiple sequencing runs, sorting error was corrected in each run separately before the runs were combined. Not all clones reach the TCRdb copy of this immuneACCESS table, which keeps in-frame sequences only. Checked studies attribute under half of the gap to unresolved V genes and leave the rest unexplained. V and J calls plus clone size are reproduced from that table; the DNA served to infer D and trimming. The sample yields 90,000 to 120,000 clones; around 89% were counted once. The ten largest clones take up 0.34% of the sample.

The germline V gene (reference sequence) provides CDR1 LNHDA and CDR2 SQIVND. Its CDR3 holds 15 amino acids, cysteine through phenylalanine. The sequence is cut down to CDR3 DNA, 45 bases in frame from base 1. V was cut back by 5 bases and J by 6 bases, leaving a gap of 19 bases between them. Sequences were derived from CD4+ T cells from blood, sampled before the transplant. This receptor was identified in a human donor who received a combined kidney and bone marrow transplant. This chain is built from TRBV19 and TRBJ2-5; perhaps TRBD2 is the D gene, with 6 bases matching. The CDR3 in this case is CASSRGGDAKKTQYF. The DNA sequence is given as TGTGCCAGTAGTCGAGGAGGGGATGCGAAGAAGACCCAGTACTTC. Reference TRBV19 and TRBJ2-5 genes cover what lies past the CDR3, so the full variable domain is DGGITQSPKYLFRKEGQNVTLSCEQNLNHDAMYWYRQDPGQGLRLIYYSQIVNDFQKGDIAEGYSVSREKKESFPLTVTSAQKNPTAFYLCASSRGGDAKKTQYFGPGTRLLVL.